The rows below give T cell receptor beta chains drawn from one sample of a study of shared clonotypes between healthy human individuals. Sequencing was performed with immunoSEQ multiplex PCR; in TCRdb, only in-frame clones are kept and a portion is missing. The sample shows roughly 2 million clones, approximately 94% of them seen only once. The sequencing sample was made of naive CD8+ T cells sorted from blood. The source of these receptors is a man aged 18-30 years in good health. The CDR3 runs from the conserved cysteine through the conserved F or W. Fields, in order: CDR3 protein, CDR3 DNA, V gene, D gene, J gene, clone size. A D gene is named only where the DNA matches it firmly. Clone sizes are given selectively: once, few, many, or a class where the clone is expanded.

CASSAGGSYGYTF	TGTGCCAGCAGCGCCGGGGGCTCCTATGGCTACACCTTC	TRBV7-9	.	TRBJ1-2	.
CASSVAPGHEQYF	TGTGCCAGCAGCGTAGCTCCGGGCCACGAGCAGTACTTC	TRBV9	.	TRBJ2-7	.
CASSHDLPTGRTEAFF	TGTGCCAGTAGTCACGACCTACCTACAGGGAGGACTGAAGCTTTCTTT	TRBV19	.	TRBJ1-1	once
CASSLAMASRSGPGNEQFF	TGTGCCAGCAGCTTAGCCATGGCTAGCCGATCAGGTCCTGGCAATGAGCAGTTCTTC	TRBV7-8	.	TRBJ2-1	.
CASSYSEGDTEAFF	TGTGCCAGCAGTTACTCCGAGGGCGACACTGAAGCTTTCTTT	TRBV6-5	.	TRBJ1-1	.
CASSPGGDTQYF	TGTGCCAGCAGCCCGGGGGGGGATACGCAGTATTTT	TRBV13	TRBD2	TRBJ2-3	.
CASSYAGPKMNTEAFF	TGTGCCAGCAGTTACGCAGGGCCCAAAATGAACACTGAAGCTTTCTTT	TRBV6-5	.	TRBJ1-1	.
CASREGQGSSYEQYF	TGTGCCAGCAGAGAGGGACAGGGGAGCTCCTACGAGCAGTACTTC	TRBV2	TRBD1	TRBJ2-7	.
CASSYGLGGTDEQFF	TGTGCCAGCAGTTACGGACTAGGGGGTACGGATGAGCAGTTCTTC	TRBV11-2	.	TRBJ2-1	.
CAWQGATLQETQYF	TGTGCCTGGCAGGGGGCTACTCTCCAAGAGACCCAGTACTTC	TRBV30	TRBD1	TRBJ2-5	.
CARGAGALEQPQHF	TGCGCCCGAGGGGCAGGGGCTCTTGAACAGCCCCAGCATTTT	TRBV10-1	.	TRBJ1-5	few